The T cell receptor (beta chain) under discussion was sequenced for a study of blood T cell repertoires in COVID-19. About the research overall: Italy, Spain and the United States were the sources of the convalescent and acute COVID-19 samples. T cells, B-cell-depleted T cells, or PBMCs supplied cDNA or gDNA.

This clone was found many times. Trimming removed 3 bases from V and 11 bases from J, with 22 bases in between. The germline V gene has CDR1 PRHDT and CDR2 FYEKMQ (reference sequence). There are 16 residues in the CDR3. In the original processing: Amplification of reference gene primers was used by the study to estimate nucleated cell counts. Sequencing was performed with immunoSEQ multiplex PCR; in TCRdb, only in-frame clones are kept and a portion is missing. V and J calls plus clone size are reproduced from that table; the DNA served to infer D and trimming. The table has around 61,000 clones, approximately 78% seen once; the top ten hold 15% to 19%.

The clonotype comes from a man older than 75 with acute or convalescent COVID-19. The gene calls are TRBV13 and TRBJ2-2; possible D gene TRBD2, 6 bases. The sequenced material came from peripheral blood. CDR3 residues: CASSFTPLGSDGELFF. The CDR3 nucleotides read TGTGCCAGCAGCTTTACCCCCCTCGGGAGCGACGGTGAGCTGTTTTTT.